The clone carrying this TCR beta chain was seen once. Original processing notes: Amplification with reference gene primers provided the estimates of nucleated cell counts. Method: immunoSEQ multiplex PCR; TCRdb's copy keeps in-frame clones and lacks some. V, J and clone size derive from that table, while D and trimming were established from the DNA sequence. Of about 150,000 clones listed, around nine tenths are singletons. These data come from a study of blood T cell repertoires in COVID-19. For the study at large: The study drew acute and convalescent COVID-19 samples from the United States, Italy and Spain. Sample material is recorded as cDNA or gDNA derived from T cells, B-cell-depleted T cells, or PBMCs.

The specimen sequenced was peripheral blood. The source of this sequence is a human donor in a cohort sampled during active COVID-19.

The CDR3 DNA reads TGTGCCAGCAGCTTATCCCCCGGGACTAGCAAGTTCTTC. Translated: CASSLSPGTSKFF. The gene calls are TRBV7-3 and TRBJ2-1; 9 nucleotides line up with TRBD2. With 2 bases clipped from V and 14 bases from J, the junction kept 7 bases outside the gene matches. Germline V gives CDR1 SGHTA, CDR2 FQGTGA. The CDR3 contains 13 residues.